This is a list of T cell receptor beta chains from one sample in a study of post-analysis software for immune sequencing data. TCRdb re-analysed the PCR reads in MiXCR, keeping a single row per CDR3 protein. The sample contains some 450,000 distinct CDR3 sequences, over 35% of which appear only once. The sample was blood. The receptors come from a girl aged 10-17 years with multiple sclerosis. Each CDR3 is given with its conserved first and last residue. Each record gives: J gene, V gene, D gene, clone size, CDR3 protein, CDR3 DNA. D genes are given only for firm matches. Some rows mark clone size as missing; the rest say once, few, many or name a class of expanded clone.

J: TRBJ1-1
V: TRBV20-1
D: NA
size: NA
CDR3: CSASPGLTEAFF
DNA: TGCAGTGCTAGCCCGGGCCTCACTGAAGCTTTCTTT

J: TRBJ2-1
V: TRBV15
D: NA
size: few
CDR3: CATSRERSTSKKEEQFF
DNA: TGTGCCACCAGCAGGGAGCGGTCCACGTCGAAAAAGGAGGAGCAGTTCTTC

J: TRBJ2-7
V: TRBV6-6
D: TRBD1
size: few
CDR3: CASSYSGTGDEQYF
DNA: TGTGCCAGCAGTTACTCGGGGACAGGTGACGAGCAGTACTTC

J: TRBJ1-5
V: TRBV6-2/TRBV6-3
D: NA
size: NA
CDR3: CASSPGSYSNQPQHF
DNA: TGTGCCAGCAGTCCAGGGTCCTATAGCAATCAGCCCCAGCATTTT

J: TRBJ2-1
V: TRBV29-1
D: TRBD1
size: few
CDR3: CSVVELAGSGGNEQFF
DNA: TGCAGCGTCGTGGAGCTGGCAGGGTCAGGGGGCAATGAGCAGTTCTTC

J: TRBJ2-5
V: TRBV7-8
D: TRBD1
size: few
CDR3: CASSTSPGQGIETQYF
DNA: TGTGCCAGCAGCACCTCCCCGGGACAGGGTATTGAGACCCAGTACTTC

J: TRBJ2-1
V: TRBV29-1
D: NA
size: few
CDR3: CSVEEVSVGVNEQFF
DNA: TGCAGCGTTGAAGAGGTCAGCGTAGGGGTAAATGAGCAGTTCTTC

J: TRBJ1-5
V: TRBV3-1
D: NA
size: NA
CDR3: CASSQDEGSNQPQHF
DNA: TGTGCCAGCAGCCAAGACGAGGGTAGCAATCAGCCCCAGCATTTT

J: TRBJ2-1
V: TRBV28
D: NA
size: few
CDR3: CASSPPGPYNEQFF
DNA: TGTGCCAGCAGTCCTCCCGGACCCTACAATGAGCAGTTCTTC

J: TRBJ2-7
V: TRBV20-1
D: TRBD2
size: NA
CDR3: CSAGGTSGRANHEQYF
DNA: TGCAGTGCTGGGGGGACTAGCGGGAGGGCCAACCACGAGCAGTACTTC